Below are 18 T cell receptor beta chains sequenced from a single sample in a study of blood T cell repertoires in COVID-19. Using immunoSEQ multiplex PCR, the repertoire was profiled, and TCRdb retains in-frame clones only, with some absent. The sample shows a few hundred thousand clones, about 87% of them seen only once. The sample consisted of peripheral blood. The receptors stem from a man between 65 and 85 years old with acute or convalescent COVID-19.

This clone was recorded only once. The chain has TRBV5-6 and TRBJ1-1; 10 bases map to TRBD1. V shed 0 bases, J shed 4 bases, and the junction held 3 bases outside the gene matches. There are 15 residues in the CDR3. Germline V gene lookup returns CDR1 SGHDT and CDR2 YYEEEE. The CDR3: CASSLGTGGRTEAFF. The DNA for the CDR3 is TGTGCCAGCAGCTTGGGGACAGGGGGACGCACTGAAGCTTTCTTT. Drawing the rest from reference TRBV5-6 and TRBJ1-1, the complete variable domain is DAGVTQSPTHLIKTRGQQVTLRCSPKSGHDTVSWYQQALGQGPQFIFQYYEEEERQRGNFPDRFSGHQFPNYSSELNVNALLLGDSALYLCASSLGTGGRTEAFFGQGTRLTVV.

The chain combines TRBV18 with TRBJ2-5, with D uncertain. In germline, CDR1 is KGHSH, CDR2 LQKENI. CDR3 size: 15 residues. V was pared by 0 bases and J by 2 bases, with 10 bases between. The DNA of the CDR3 is TGTGCCAGCTCACCACCATTTGGCGGACAAGAGACCCAGTACTTC. Translated, it gives CASSPPFGGQETQYF. The full variable domain, its missing parts supplied by reference TRBV18 and TRBJ2-5, is NAGVMQNPRHLVRRRGQEARLRCSPMKGHSHVYWYRQLPEEGLKFMVYLQKENIIDESGMPKERFSAEFPKEGPSILRIQQVVRGDSAAYFCASSPPFGGQETQYFGPGTRLLVL.

The rearrangement joins TRBV6-5 to TRBJ2-3; no clear D. The CDR3 is 11 residues long. Trimming stripped 6 bases from V and 6 bases from J, with 7 bases between. Germline V gene data show CDR1 as MNHEY and CDR2 as SVGAGI. CDR3 coding DNA: TGTGCCAGCAGCAACAGCGATACGCAGTATTTT. Encoded protein: CASSNSDTQYF.

V is TRBV5-4 and J is TRBJ2-1, with 8 bases matching TRBD2. V shed 4 bases, J shed 2 bases, and the junction held 17 bases outside the gene matches. Germline V gene lookup returns CDR1 SGHNT and CDR2 YYREEE (reference sequence). CDR3 length: 19 residues. The CDR3 DNA reads as TGTGCCAGCAGCCCCCGGGGTAGCGGGATGTCCGGGGCCTACAATGAGCAGTTCTTC. Translated: CASSPRGSGMSGAYNEQFF. The entire variable domain, with the rest obtained from reference TRBV5-4 and TRBJ2-1, is as follows: ETGVTQSPTHLIKTRGQQVTLRCSSQSGHNTVSWYQQALGQGPQFIFQYYREEENGRGNFPPRFSGLQFPNYSSELNVNALELDDSALYLCASSPRGSGMSGAYNEQFFGPGTRLTVL.

The chain recombines TRBV6-6 with TRBJ1-1; D not resolved. The CDR3 consists of 14 residues. The germline V gene has CDR1 MNHNY and CDR2 SVGAGI (reference sequence). Trimming cost V 0 bases and J 0 bases, with 5 bases left between them. CDR3 protein: CASSYSSLNTEAFF. In nucleotides, the CDR3 is TGTGCCAGCAGTTACTCGAGCTTGAACACTGAAGCTTTCTTT.

The chain couples TRBV27 to TRBJ2-3, with a tentative D call TRBD2 (6 bases). Trimming took off 1 base at V and 0 bases at J, with 14 bases between the two ends. CDR1 is MNHEY, CDR2 SMNVEV, per germline (reference sequence). This CDR3 region has 17 residues. The CDR3 region has the DNA TGTGCCAGCAGTTTATTCCCCGCGGGACTTAGCACAGATACGCAGTATTTT. It is translated as CASSLFPAGLSTDTQYF.

Only one count was recorded for this clone. The chain has TRBV28 and TRBJ2-2; D unresolved. V lost 0 bases and J lost 0, with 8 bases in between. The germline CDR1 and CDR2 sequences are MDHEN and SYDVKM. The CDR3 is made up of 16 amino acids. CDR3 amino acids: CASSLWGPPNTGELFF. The CDR3 region has the DNA TGTGCCAGCAGTTTATGGGGCCCGCCGAACACCGGGGAGCTGTTTTTT. The full variable domain, rest sourced from reference TRBV28 and TRBJ2-2, is DVKVTQSSRYLVKRTGEKVFLECVQDMDHENMFWYRQDPGLGLRLIYFSYDVKMKEKGDIPEGYSVSREKKERFSLILESASTNQTSMYLCASSLWGPPNTGELFFGEGSRLTVL.

With respect to this clone: At one boundary the junction diverges from the germline segment, which might be a read error. J is TRBJ2-7 and V is TRBV5-1; TRBD1 aligns across 8 bases. This CDR3 spans 15 amino acids. Germline CDR1 reads SGHRS; CDR2 reads YFSETQ. The CDR3 DNA reads TGCGCCAGCAGCATCCTCGGGACAGGCTCCGACGAGCAGTACTTC. This sequence encodes CASSILGTGSDEQYF.

J is TRBJ2-7 and V is TRBV9, with TRBD1 matching over 9 bases. The germline CDR1 and CDR2 sequences are SGDLS and YYNGEE. Trimming took 7 bases from V and 4 from J; bases not matched to a gene: 6. This CDR3 is 13 amino acids long. CDR3 nucleotide sequence: TGTGCCAGCGCGAGGGGACAGGGATACGAGCAGTACTTC. Amino acids: CASARGQGYEQYF.

The rearrangement joins TRBV7-3 to TRBJ2-2; 12 bases are shared with TRBD2. The CDR3 spans 19 residues. The germline V gene has CDR1 SGHTA and CDR2 FQGTGA. Losses at the gene ends were 5 bases for V and 6 bases for J; bases not matched to a gene: 16. This chain's CDR3 is CASSPVTRLAGGRAGELFF. CDR3 DNA: TGTGCCAGCAGCCCCGTGACGAGGCTAGCGGGAGGGAGGGCCGGGGAGCTGTTTTTT.

The J gene is TRBJ2-7, the V gene TRBV11-2; 7 bases are a match to TRBD2. The V and J ends lost 3 bases and 3 bases, in that order; junction bases with no gene match: 8. Germline-derived CDR1 and CDR2 are SGHAT and FQNNGV. The CDR3 is 15 amino acids. For the CDR3, the DNA is TGTGCCAGCAGCTTGCGTGCGGGAGTAAACTACGAGCAGTACTTC. Residues: CASSLRAGVNYEQYF.

The V gene is TRBV11-2, the J gene TRBJ1-2, with a weak D call TRBD1 (6 bases). This CDR3 spans 15 amino acids. V gave up 5 bases and J gave up 0 bases, with 13 bases separating them. Germline loops: CDR1 SGHAT, CDR2 FQNNGV. CDR3 in DNA: TGTGCCAGCAGCCTTCAGGACAGACCTAACTATGGCTACACCTTC. Protein product: CASSLQDRPNYGYTF.

This clone has only one observation. V gene TRBV5-5 combines with J gene TRBJ1-4; D might be TRBD1 (5 bases). This CDR3 contains 15 residues. Trimming took off 5 bases at V and 5 bases at J, with 16 bases between the two ends. Per the germline V gene, CDR1 is SGHKS and CDR2 is YYEKEE (reference sequence). CDR3 coding DNA: TGTGCCAGCAGACCCTATGACAGCCCAAATGAAAAACTGTTTTTT. It encodes CASRPYDSPNEKLFF.

The chain links TRBV7-3 to TRBJ1-1, with D unresolved. Trimming removed 4 bases from V and 4 bases from J, with 16 bases in between. CDR3 size: 15 residues. Germline lookup yields CDR1 SGHTA and CDR2 FQGTGA. The CDR3 DNA follows: TGTGCCAGCAGCTCACAGCCTATTGGATCCACTGAAGCTTTCTTT. As protein: CASSSQPIGSTEAFF.

This clone was seen just once. The chain carries TRBV30 and TRBJ1-4, with 7 bases fitting TRBD1. V was pared by 2 bases and J by 5 bases, with 8 bases of the junction left unmatched. This CDR3 has 15 amino acids. Germline V lookup: CDR1 GTSNPN, CDR2 SVGIG (reference sequence). The CDR3 coding sequence is TGTGCCTGGAGTCGCACAGGGGCAAGAAATGAAAAACTGTTTTTT. Its translation is CAWSRTGARNEKLFF.

Comment on this clone: This sample also contains other DNA sequences that code for the same CDR3. The chain uses TRBV28 and TRBJ1-3; 8 bases agree with TRBD1. CDR1 is MDHEN and CDR2 is SYDVKM in the germline V gene. The CDR3 extends over 15 amino acids. Germline trimming cut 8 bases from V and 3 bases from J; bases unmatched to any gene: 9. The CDR3 DNA reads as TGTGCCAGCTCGCCCGGACAGGGTAATGGAAACACCATATATTTT. Translated: CASSPGQGNGNTIYF.

The chain links TRBV19 to TRBJ1-1, with TRBD1 identical over 8 bases. J lost 5 bases, V lost 5 bases, and 13 bases had no gene match. The CDR3 spans 16 residues. The germline V gene encodes CDR1 LNHDA and CDR2 SQIVND (reference sequence). The CDR3 reads CASSSFRGLVRTEAFF. The CDR3 region has the DNA TGTGCCAGTAGTTCCTTCAGGGGGCTTGTAAGGACTGAAGCTTTCTTT.

The genes are TRBV7-3 and TRBJ2-1; maybe TRBD2 (6 bases). V lost 5 bases and J 0 bases, leaving 14 bases between the germline ends. CDR1 and CDR2 from the germline V gene are SGHTA and FQGTGA. This CDR3 is 16 amino acids long. The CDR3 loop is CASSPTSSNSYNEQFF. The CDR3, as DNA: TGTGCCAGCAGCCCTACTAGCAGCAACTCCTACAATGAGCAGTTCTTC.